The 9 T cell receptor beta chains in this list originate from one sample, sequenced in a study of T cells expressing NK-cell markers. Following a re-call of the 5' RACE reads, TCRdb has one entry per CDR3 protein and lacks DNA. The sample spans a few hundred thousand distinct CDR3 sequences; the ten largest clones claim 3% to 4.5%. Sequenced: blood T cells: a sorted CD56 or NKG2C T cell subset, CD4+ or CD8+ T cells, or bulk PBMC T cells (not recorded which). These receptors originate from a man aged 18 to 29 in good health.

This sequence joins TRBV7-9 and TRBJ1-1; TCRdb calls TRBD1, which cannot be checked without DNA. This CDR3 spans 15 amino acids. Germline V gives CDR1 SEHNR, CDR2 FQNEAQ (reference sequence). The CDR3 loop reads CASILGTGTYTEAFF. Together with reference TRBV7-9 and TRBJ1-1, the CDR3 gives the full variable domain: DTGVSQNPRHKITKRGQNVTFRCDPISEHNRLYWYRQTLGQGPEFLTYFQNEAQLEKSRLLSDRFSAERPKGSFSTLEIQRTEQGDSAMYLCASILGTGTYTEAFFGQGTRLTVV.

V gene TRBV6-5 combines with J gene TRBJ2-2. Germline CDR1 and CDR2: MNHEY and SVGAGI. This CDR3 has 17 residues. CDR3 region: CASSYFRGSTNTGELFF.

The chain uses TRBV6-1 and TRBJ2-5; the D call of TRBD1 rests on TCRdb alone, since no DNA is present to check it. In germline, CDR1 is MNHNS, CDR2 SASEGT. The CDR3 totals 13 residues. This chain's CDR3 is CASSRDHQETQYF.

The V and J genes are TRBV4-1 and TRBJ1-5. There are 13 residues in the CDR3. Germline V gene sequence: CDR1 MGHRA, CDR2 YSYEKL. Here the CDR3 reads CASSQVYAAPQHF.

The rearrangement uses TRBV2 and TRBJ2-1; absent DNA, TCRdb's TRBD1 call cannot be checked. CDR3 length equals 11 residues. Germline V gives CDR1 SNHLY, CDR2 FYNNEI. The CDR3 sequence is CASGGYNEQFF.

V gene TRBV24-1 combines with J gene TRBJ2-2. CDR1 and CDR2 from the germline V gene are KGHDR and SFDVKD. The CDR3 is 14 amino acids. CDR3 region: CATSDWSNTGELFF.

The CDR3 loop reads CASSSPDRVVEQYF. The V gene is TRBV18, the J gene TRBJ2-7; TCRdb returns TRBD1, unconfirmable since there is no DNA. CDR3 length: 14 residues. CDR1 is KGHSH, CDR2 LQKENI, per germline.

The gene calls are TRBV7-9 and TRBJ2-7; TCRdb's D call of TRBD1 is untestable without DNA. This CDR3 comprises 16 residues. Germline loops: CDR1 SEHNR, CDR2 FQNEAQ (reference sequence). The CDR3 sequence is CASSSGRQSSSYEQYF.

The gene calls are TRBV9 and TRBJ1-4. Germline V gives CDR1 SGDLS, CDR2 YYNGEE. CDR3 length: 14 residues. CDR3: CASSPEATNEKLFF.